A selection of T cell receptor beta chains follows, all from one sample in a study of cytomegalovirus exposure and HLA in healthy donors. Sequenced by immunoSEQ multiplex PCR; TCRdb stores in-frame clones only, minus some. The sample has roughly 150,000 clones, around 79% seen once; the top ten hold 1.7%. The material sequenced was PBMCs. The receptors stem from a woman under 40 in good health and CMV-seronegative. Each CDR3 is given with its conserved first and last residue. D genes are given only for firm matches. Part of the rows lack a size; the others show once, few, many or a class for expanded clones.

V	D	size	J	DNA	CDR3
TRBV5-1	.	.	TRBJ1-2	TGCGCCAGCAGCCAATCCCAGACAGATAACTATGGCTACACCTTC	CASSQSQTDNYGYTF
TRBV5-6	.	few	TRBJ2-7	TGTGCCAGCAGCTTTTGGGAGACGCAGAACTACGAGCAGTACTTC	CASSFWETQNYEQYF
TRBV19	TRBD1	few	TRBJ1-1	TGTGCCAGTAGTGGGGGGACAGTGAACACTGAAGCTTTCTTT	CASSGGTVNTEAFF
TRBV28	.	once	TRBJ2-7	TGTGCCAGCAGTCCCGCGGGGAGCTCCTACGAGCAGTACTTC	CASSPAGSSYEQYF
TRBV6-1	.	.	TRBJ1-2	TGTGCCAGCACCGAGCGGTGGCGGCGGGACTATGGCTACACCTTC	CASTERWRRDYGYTF
TRBV7-6	.	.	TRBJ2-5	TGTGCCAGCAGCCTCGGGTCTGTAGGGGGGGCCCTTGAGACCCAGTACTTC	CASSLGSVGGALETQYF
TRBV27	TRBD2	once	TRBJ2-4	TGTGCCAGCTCCTTGGGCGGGGGGCTAGCCAAAAACATTCAGTACTTC	CASSLGGGLAKNIQYF
TRBV14	TRBD1	.	TRBJ1-2	TGTGCCAGCAGCCAACAACAGGGGAACTATGGCTACACCTTC	CASSQQQGNYGYTF
TRBV7-7	TRBD1	.	TRBJ2-7	TGTGCTAGCAGCTTAGGGACAGGGGACTTCTACGAGCAGTACTTC	CASSLGTGDFYEQYF
TRBV4-1	.	.	TRBJ1-1	TGCGCCAGCAGCCATGCCGACCGAGGAACTGAAGCTTTCTTT	CASSHADRGTEAFF
TRBV7-6	TRBD1	.	TRBJ1-2	TGTGCCAGCAGCCCCGGGACAGGGTTTGGCTACACCTTC	CASSPGTGFGYTF
TRBV27	TRBD2	.	TRBJ2-1	TGTGCCAGCAGACTAGCGGGGGGCGTTTACAATGAGCAGTTCTTC	CASRLAGGVYNEQFF
TRBV27	TRBD2	.	TRBJ2-1	TGTGCCAGCAGTTTAACCATTACTAGCGGGGTCGGGAATGAGCAGTTCTTC	CASSLTITSGVGNEQFF
TRBV9	.	.	TRBJ2-2	TGTGCCAGCAGCGTAGCGCCAGGGCGAGGGAACACCGGGGAGCTGTTTTTT	CASSVAPGRGNTGELFF
TRBV12-5	TRBD1	.	TRBJ1-1	TGTGCTAGTGGTTTGCCCGGACAGGGTATCGAAGCTTTCTTT	CASGLPGQGIEAFF
TRBV7-2	.	.	TRBJ1-3	TGTGCCAGCAGCTTGGGGAGGGCTGGAAACACCATATATTTT	CASSLGRAGNTIYF
TRBV6-4	TRBD2	once	TRBJ2-1	TGTGCCAGCAGTGCGGGACTAGCCTACAATGAGCAGTTCTTC	CASSAGLAYNEQFF
TRBV9	TRBD1	.	TRBJ1-1	TGTGCCAGCAGTCCTGGACAGGGGAAAAAGGCTTTCTTT	CASSPGQGKKAFF
TRBV7-9	TRBD1	.	TRBJ2-3	TGTGCCAGCAGCTTAATGACAGGGCCTAGCACAGATACGCAGTATTTT	CASSLMTGPSTDTQYF
TRBV5-1	.	.	TRBJ2-5	TGCGCCAGCAGCTTGGCCCTCCAAGAGACCCAGTACTTC	CASSLALQETQYF
TRBV9	TRBD1	.	TRBJ2-2	TGTGCCAGCAGCGACAGACAGGGGAACACCGGGGAGCTGTTTTTT	CASSDRQGNTGELFF
TRBV30	TRBD1	.	TRBJ1-1	TGTGCCGGGGTAACAGGGGGCAACACTGAAGCTTTCTTT	CAGVTGGNTEAFF
TRBV7-9	TRBD1	.	TRBJ2-1	TGTGCCAGCAGCTTTACCGGGGGGACAGGGGCCTACAATGAGCAGTTCTTC	CASSFTGGTGAYNEQFF
TRBV6-1	TRBD1	.	TRBJ1-4	TGTGCCAGCAGTGCTAACCTACAGACAGGGAATGAAAAACTGTTTTTT	CASSANLQTGNEKLFF
TRBV9	TRBD1	.	TRBJ2-7	TGTGCCAGCAGCGTAGAAGGACAGGGGACAACCTACGAGCAGTACTTC	CASSVEGQGTTYEQYF
TRBV6-1	.	few	TRBJ1-5	TGTGCCAGCAGCGCAGGGAATCAGCCCCAGCATTTT	CASSAGNQPQHF
TRBV4-3	.	.	TRBJ2-3	TGCGCCAGCAGTCCTCGGACAGGCACAGATACGCAGTATTTT	CASSPRTGTDTQYF
TRBV7-9	TRBD2	.	TRBJ2-1	TGTGCCACCCGGACTAGCGGGGGGGCAGATGAGCAGTTCTTC	CATRTSGGADEQFF
TRBV7-8	TRBD1	.	TRBJ2-7	TGTGCCAGCAGCCCGCGCCCTGGGACAGGGGGTACCTACGAGCAGTACTTC	CASSPRPGTGGTYEQYF
TRBV11-2	TRBD1	.	TRBJ1-2	TGTGCCAGCAGCGCCCAGGGACAGGGGAACATCTATGGCTACACCTTC	CASSAQGQGNIYGYTF
TRBV9	.	.	TRBJ2-5	TGTGCCAGCAGCGTAGGGATTGAGGGGAGGGGGGAGACCCAGTACTTC	CASSVGIEGRGETQYF
TRBV5-1	.	.	TRBJ2-2	TGCGCCAGCAGCTTGATGTGGACAATCCGTGACACCGGGGAGCTGTTTTTT	CASSLMWTIRDTGELFF
TRBV5-4	TRBD1	few	TRBJ1-1	TGTGCCAGCAGCAAGGACAGGGCCCTCACTGAAGCTTTCTTT	CASSKDRALTEAFF
TRBV5-1	TRBD1	.	TRBJ1-1	TGCGCCAGCAGCTTCGACGGGACAGGGGGCGCTGAAGCTTTCTTT	CASSFDGTGGAEAFF
TRBV10-2	TRBD1	.	TRBJ2-5	TGCGCCAGCAGTGAGAATTTCGGAGTAGAGACAGGGGGCCGATTGAGAGAGACCCAGTACTTC	CASSENFGVETGGRLRETQYF
TRBV4-3	.	.	TRBJ2-6	TGCGCCAGCAGCCAAGATAGGCGGATGACCGGGGCCAACGTCCTGACTTTC	CASSQDRRMTGANVLTF
TRBV11-2	.	.	TRBJ1-1	TGTGCCAGCAGCTTAGAGTATCCGAACACTGAAGCTTTCTTT	CASSLEYPNTEAFF
TRBV6-5	TRBD2	.	TRBJ2-5	TGTGCCAGCAGTTACACTGGACTAGCGGAGACCCAGTACTTC	CASSYTGLAETQYF
TRBV9	.	.	TRBJ2-1	TGTGCCAGCAGCGTAGCAGGGAAAGTCGGGCAGTTCTTC	CASSVAGKVGQFF
TRBV6-1	.	.	TRBJ2-1	TGTGCCGCTTACCAGGGGACTACCTACAATGAGCAGTTCTTC	CAAYQGTTYNEQFF
TRBV2	.	.	TRBJ2-5	TGTGCCAGCAGTGACACCCCAGGCGGGGTAGGAGAGGAGACCCAGTACTTC	CASSDTPGGVGEETQYF
TRBV6-4	.	.	TRBJ2-5	TGTGCCAGCAATAGACTGGACTGGATCCAAGAGACCCAGTACTTC	CASNRLDWIQETQYF
TRBV7-6	TRBD2	.	TRBJ2-5	TGTGCCAGCAGCCCCTCGGGGGGGCCGGAGACCCAGTACTTC	CASSPSGGPETQYF
TRBV13	TRBD1	.	TRBJ2-2	TGTGCCAGCAGCTTAGCACAGGGGGCAAACACCGGGGAGCTGTTTTTT	CASSLAQGANTGELFF
TRBV7-3	.	.	TRBJ2-5	TGTGCCAGCAGCCGCTCCGGGAGCGCAGAGACCCAGTACTTC	CASSRSGSAETQYF
TRBV7-2	.	few	TRBJ1-5	TGTGCCAGCAGCTTGTTTTTGGGGACACCGAATCAGCCCCAGCATTTT	CASSLFLGTPNQPQHF
TRBV27	.	.	TRBJ1-6	TGTGCCAGCAGTTTATCTGGGGTCAGCGGTTCACCCCTCCACTTT	CASSLSGVSGSPLHF
TRBV5-4	.	.	TRBJ2-7	TGTGCCAGCACCTCCGGGACACTCTCCTACGAGCAGTACTTC	CASTSGTLSYEQYF
TRBV27	.	few	TRBJ1-2	TGTGCCAGCAGTTCTCAATCCTCGGGGATCGGGGGCTACACCTTC	CASSSQSSGIGGYTF
TRBV30	.	.	TRBJ1-2	TGTGCCGCACAGGGTCCCAACTATGGCTACACCTTC	CAAQGPNYGYTF
TRBV30	TRBD2	.	TRBJ2-1	TGTGCCTACTCCCAGCGGGGGGGCCGCAATGAGCAGTTCTTC	CAYSQRGGRNEQFF
TRBV5-8	.	.	TRBJ1-2	TGTGCCAGCAGCTTCGGGAACTATGGCTACACCTTC	CASSFGNYGYTF
TRBV4-2	.	.	TRBJ1-4	TGTGCCAGCAGCCCCCGGGACAATAATGAAAAACTGTTTTTT	CASSPRDNNEKLFF
TRBV4-3	TRBD1	.	TRBJ2-7	TGCGCCAGCTCTACCCACAAGGGGGCCTCCTACGAGCAGTACTTC	CASSTHKGASYEQYF
TRBV5-4	.	.	TRBJ2-1	TGTGCCAGCAGCCATAACTCTAATGAGCAGTTCTTC	CASSHNSNEQFF
TRBV7-9	.	few	TRBJ1-5	TGTGCCAGCAGCTTAACATCTAATCAGCCCCAGCATTTT	CASSLTSNQPQHF
TRBV30	.	.	TRBJ2-7	TGTGCCTGGAGTGCCACGTCCGGACTAAGCTACGAGCAGTACTTC	CAWSATSGLSYEQYF
TRBV7-2	.	.	TRBJ2-5	TGTGCCAGCAGCTTAGGGGTGGGGGCGGAGACCCAGTACTTC	CASSLGVGAETQYF
TRBV18	TRBD1	.	TRBJ2-5	TGTGCCAGCTCACCACTCTCGGTACAGGGGGAATCGGAGACCCAGTACTTC	CASSPLSVQGESETQYF
TRBV7-2	.	few	TRBJ1-2	TGTGCCAGCAGCCCGGTGGCGGGGAACTATGGCTACACCTTC	CASSPVAGNYGYTF